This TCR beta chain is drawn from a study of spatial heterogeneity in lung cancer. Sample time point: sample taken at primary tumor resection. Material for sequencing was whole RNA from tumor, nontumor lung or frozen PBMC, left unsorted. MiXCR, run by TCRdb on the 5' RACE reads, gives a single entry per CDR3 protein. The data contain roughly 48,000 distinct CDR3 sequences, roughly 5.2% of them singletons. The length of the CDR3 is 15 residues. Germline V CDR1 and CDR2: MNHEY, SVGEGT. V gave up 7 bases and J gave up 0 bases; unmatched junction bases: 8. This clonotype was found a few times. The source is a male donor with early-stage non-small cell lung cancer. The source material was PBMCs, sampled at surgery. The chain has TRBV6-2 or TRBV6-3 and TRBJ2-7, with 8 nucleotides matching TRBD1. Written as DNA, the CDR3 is TGTGCCAGCACTGGTGACAGGGGCTTCTCCTACGAGCAGTACTTC. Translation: CASTGDRGFSYEQYF.